This T cell receptor (beta chain) originates from a study of cytotoxic CD8 clonotypes in ibrutinib-treated CLL. Produced via immunoSEQ multiplex PCR; TCRdb's table is partial and in-frame only. Among 270,000 or so clones, approximately 76% were seen once, and the ten largest hold about 5.8%. Germline loops: CDR1 MDHEN, CDR2 SYDVKM. Trimming pared 7 bases from V and 4 bases from J, leaving 21 bases between. There are 16 residues in the CDR3. The chain carries TRBV28 and TRBJ2-3, with D possibly TRBD1 on 6 matching bases. This clonotype was obtained from a human donor with chronic lymphocytic leukemia. Sample: PBMCs, taken at disease progression, from a patient treated with ibrutinib. The CDR3 region has the DNA TGTGCCAGCACCCCAATCGGGACACCGTGGCCAGATACGCAGTATTTT. This codes for CASTPIGTPWPDTQYF.